This T cell receptor beta chain was sequenced for a study of PD-1 blockade in classical Hodgkin lymphoma. As for the study in general: Nivolumab dosing for patients was 3 mg/kg, administered intravenously every 2 weeks.

Time point here: cycle 4 day 1 (C4D1), after less than 7 weeks of nivolumab. All patients experienced relapse after autologous stem cell transplantation, and brentuximab vedotin exposure was variable. J was trimmed by 8 bases and V by 4 bases; bases with no gene match: 8. CDR1 SGHRS and CDR2 YFSETQ come from the germline V gene. The CDR3 has 13 residues. Whole-study results and caveats: Patients who responded completely had about the same baseline diversity as newly diagnosed patients. Some patients started nivolumab under 1 year after ASCT, and they were excluded. In CD4+ cells, TCR diversity went up significantly by C4D1, but in CD8+ cells it did not.

A remark on this clone: The antigen remains undetermined.

Libraries were prepared by immunoSEQ multiplex PCR; TCRdb keeps only in-frame clonotypes and omits some of them. This sample yields roughly 100,000 clones, of which around 78% are seen a single time; about 9.4% belongs to the top ten. The source of this sequence is a human donor with classical Hodgkin lymphoma. The sample consisted of peripheral blood mononuclear cells (PBMCs), taken before the fourth cycle of nivolumab. V gene TRBV5-1 combines with J gene TRBJ1-1, with 7 bases matching TRBD1. CDR3 amino acids: CASSAGTAHEAFF. In DNA form, the CDR3 reads TGCGCCAGCAGCGCCGGGACAGCACACGAAGCTTTCTTT.